These 5 T cell receptor beta chains originate from one sample sequenced in a study of T cell changes during pregnancy in multiple sclerosis. Assay: immunoSEQ multiplex PCR; the TCRdb copy retains only in-frame clones and omits some. The sample contains over 100,000 clones, about 90% of which appear only once. Here the sequenced sample was peripheral blood, taken in the third trimester of pregnancy. Receptors originate from a female donor with multiple sclerosis, enrolled in a pregnancy study.

The CDR3 bases are TGTGCCAGCAGTTACTCGAGGGGGCCTTATGGCTACACCTTC. Translated: CASSYSRGPYGYTF. This chain uses TRBV6-5 with TRBJ1-2, with 7 positions matching TRBD1. The trim removed 0 bases at V and 5 bases at J, leaving 3 bases unmatched. Germline V gene data show CDR1 as MNHEY and CDR2 as SVGAGI. The CDR3 extends over 14 amino acids.

The rearrangement uses TRBV10-3 and TRBJ2-7; 11 positions match TRBD1. Trimming removed 2 bases from V and 5 bases from J; junction bases left unmatched: 5. The CDR3 is 15 amino acids. The germline CDR1 and CDR2 sequences are ENHRY and SYGVKD. The CDR3 here is CAISEGQGAGDEQYF. In nucleotides, the CDR3 is TGTGCCATCAGTGAGGGACAGGGGGCTGGAGACGAGCAGTACTTC.

This chain's CDR3 is CASSLGVAKGEVMNTEAFF. The CDR3 bases are TGCGCCAGCAGCTTAGGGGTCGCCAAGGGTGAAGTCATGAACACTGAAGCTTTCTTT. The rearrangement uses TRBV5-1 and TRBJ1-1, with D possibly being TRBD1 (5 bases). Germline V lookup: CDR1 SGHRS, CDR2 YFSETQ. There are 19 residues in the CDR3. Deletions cut 2 bases from V and 0 bases from J, with 23 bases between.

The V call is TRBV30, the J call TRBJ1-1, with D perhaps matching TRBD1 (5 bases). Germline V lookup: CDR1 GTSNPN, CDR2 SVGIG (reference sequence). Trimming removed 1 base from V and 4 bases from J, with 13 bases in between. There are 14 residues in the CDR3. The CDR3, as DNA: TGTGCCTGGAGTGGCAGGACACCGAGCACTGAAGCTTTCTTT. Translating it yields CAWSGRTPSTEAFF. Using reference TRBV30 and TRBJ1-1 for the parts outside the CDR3, the full variable domain is SQTIHQWPATLVQPVGSPLSLECTVEGTSNPNLYWYRQAAGRGLQLLFYSVGIGQISSEVPQNLSASRPQDRQFILSSKKLLLSDSGFYLCAWSGRTPSTEAFFGQGTRLTVV.

The genes are TRBV9 and TRBJ2-2, with TRBD1 matching over 12 bases. This CDR3 comprises 17 residues. Trimming removed 3 bases from V and 6 bases from J; junction bases left unmatched: 9. From germline, CDR1 is SGDLS and CDR2 YYNGEE. The CDR3 coding sequence is TGTGCCAGCAGCGGGCGGGGGGACAGGGGGCGCGCCGGGGAGCTGTTTTTT. Amino acids: CASSGRGDRGRAGELFF.